The 11 T cell receptor beta chains in this list originate from one sample, sequenced in a study of T cells in Graves' hyperthyroidism and ophthalmopathy. From RNA transcripts, TCR beta CDR3 regions were amplified. TCR CDR3 regions were first amplified by RT-PCR with HTBI primers. TCRdb used MiXCR to reprocess the multiplex PCR reads, holding one entry per CDR3 protein. The data hold 300,000 to 450,000 distinct CDR3 sequences, with approximately 14% observed a single time. The sequenced sample consisted of blood. The receptors come from a woman aged 55-75 years with Graves' hyperthyroidism.

At least ten counts were recorded for this clonotype. The chain combines TRBV3-1 with TRBJ2-1, with 13 bases that match TRBD2. The V and J ends lost 5 bases and 7 bases, in that order; junction bases with no gene match: 11. The germline V gene encodes CDR1 LGHDT and CDR2 YNNKEL (reference sequence). The CDR3 is made up of 17 amino acids. The CDR3 reads CASSALTGTSGENEQFF. The CDR3 DNA reads TGTGCCAGCAGCGCCCTAACCGGGACTAGCGGGGAGAATGAGCAGTTCTTC.

The J gene is TRBJ1-6, the V gene TRBV19; D is ambiguous. The germline V gene encodes CDR1 LNHDA and CDR2 SQIVND (reference sequence). V gave up 6 bases and J gave up 8 bases, with 11 bases separating them. The CDR3 has 13 residues. This chain's CDR3 is CASRPGWDSPLHF. Written as DNA, the CDR3 is TGTGCCAGTAGACCGGGCTGGGATTCACCCCTCCACTTT. Based on the CDR3 plus reference TRBV19 and TRBJ1-6, the full variable domain is DGGITQSPKYLFRKEGQNVTLSCEQNLNHDAMYWYRQDPGQGLRLIYYSQIVNDFQKGDIAEGYSVSREKKESFPLTVTSAQKNPTAFYLCASRPGWDSPLHFGNGTRLTVT.

The table lists this clonotype with many counts. The chain couples TRBV20-1 to TRBJ1-5; D gene ambiguous. The CDR3 length is 14 residues. With 5 bases removed from V and 1 base from J, the gap between germline ends came to 12 bases. CDR1 and CDR2 from the germline V gene are DFQATT and SNEGSKA (reference sequence). CDR3 coding DNA: TGCAGTGCTCTCGGCAGTACCAGCAATCAGCCCCAGCATTTT. Translated: CSALGSTSNQPQHF.

This clonotype was found many times. This chain uses TRBV30 with TRBJ1-6; D possibly corresponds to TRBD1 (6 bases). The CDR3 sequence is 15 residues long. Trimming pared 0 bases from V and 10 bases from J, leaving 16 bases between. CDR1 is GTSNPN and CDR2 is SVGIG in the germline V gene (reference sequence). In nucleotides, the CDR3 is TGTGCCTGGAGTGTACGGGGGCAGGGGAGGTCACCCCTCCACTTT. The encoded protein is CAWSVRGQGRSPLHF.

This clonotype has ten or more counts. The V call is TRBV2, the J call TRBJ1-5; the D is unclear. CDR1 SNHLY and CDR2 FYNNEI come from the germline V gene. The length of the CDR3 is 13 residues. The V end lost 10 bases, the J end lost 7 bases, and 17 bases lay between the germline ends. The CDR3 nucleotides are TGTGCCATCGGGAAAGGCCCTTCGCAGCCCCAGCATTTT. Residues: CAIGKGPSQPQHF.

This clonotype came up many times. The chain recombines TRBV27 with TRBJ2-1; 7 bases line up with TRBD2. Trimming removed 0 bases from V and 0 bases from J; junction bases left unmatched: 2. Germline values: CDR1 MNHEY, CDR2 SMNVEV (reference sequence). The CDR3 has 16 residues. The CDR3 sequence: CASSLSGGLSYNEQFF. In DNA form, the CDR3 reads TGTGCCAGCAGTTTATCGGGAGGGCTCTCCTACAATGAGCAGTTCTTC.

This chain connects TRBV5-1 to TRBJ2-1; 9 bases align to TRBD1. The CDR3 has 16 residues. V trimming: 4 bases; J trimming: 7 bases; junction bases outside the gene matches: 12. Germline lookup yields CDR1 SGHRS and CDR2 YFSETQ. The CDR3 reads CASSRSGTGFVNEQFF. CDR3 nucleotide sequence: TGCGCCAGCAGCCGTTCGGGGACAGGGTTTGTAAATGAGCAGTTCTTC.

This clonotype was counted only a few times. The chain employs TRBV30 and TRBJ1-1, with D tentatively TRBD1 (6 bases). The V gene's germline CDR1 is GTSNPN and CDR2 SVGIG (reference sequence). V lost 0 bases to trimming and J lost 0 bases, with 17 bases between them. This CDR3 is 17 amino acids long. DNA for the CDR3: TGTGCCTGGAGTGTTCCTCACACAGGGTGGGTGAACACTGAAGCTTTCTTT. Translation gives CAWSVPHTGWVNTEAFF.

This clonotype appeared many times. The CDR3 region is CSARDGQVPPYEQYF. The CDR3, as DNA: TGCAGTGCTAGAGATGGGCAGGTACCGCCCTACGAGCAGTACTTC. The chain joins TRBV20-1 to TRBJ2-7; no clear D. The ends were cut back, 0 bases at V and 2 bases at J, with 14 bases in the middle. The CDR3 contains 15 residues. Germline V gene data show CDR1 as DFQATT and CDR2 as SNEGSKA (reference sequence).

In regard to this clonotype: This may come from a read error, since a much larger clone is one base off. This sequence joins TRBV10-3 and TRBJ2-7; 13 nucleotides align to TRBD2. CDR3 length equals 16 residues. The junction had 8 bases not matched to a gene; V was cut back by 3 bases and J by 6 bases. The germline V gene encodes CDR1 ENHRY and CDR2 SYGVKD. This chain's CDR3 is CAISERQGTSGTEQYF. The DNA of the CDR3 is TGTGCCATCAGTGAAAGACAAGGGACTAGCGGGACCGAGCAGTACTTC.

This clonotype was counted ten times or more. V and J are TRBV11-3 and TRBJ1-5; no definite D call. V lost 2 bases, J lost 5 bases, and 7 bases lay in between. The CDR3 length is 13 residues. The germline CDR1 and CDR2 sequences are SGHNT and YENEEA. The CDR3 spells CASSLSRDQPQHF. CDR3 sequence (DNA): TGTGCCAGCAGCTTATCAAGGGATCAGCCCCAGCATTTT.